Listed below are T cell receptor beta chains from one sample, sequenced in a study of cytomegalovirus exposure and HLA in healthy donors. Sequencing was performed with immunoSEQ multiplex PCR; in TCRdb, only in-frame clones are kept and a portion is missing. The top ten hold around 15% of the sample, which has about 86,000 clones, roughly 80% seen once. Sequencing was done on a sample of PBMCs. These receptors came from a woman aged 40 to 50 in good health and CMV-seropositive. Each CDR3 is given with its conserved first and last residue. Each record gives: clone size, CDR3 length, D gene, V gene, J gene, CDR3 DNA, CDR3 protein. The D gene is left open where the match is weak. Where a row states a size, it is once, few, many or the class of an expanded clone; other rows omit it.

once,14,-,TRBV6-5,TRBJ2-7,TGTGCCAGCAGTTACGGGCGCGTGGTATACGAGCAGTACTTC,CASSYGRVVYEQYF
few,16,TRBD2,TRBV9,TRBJ2-1,TGTGCCAGCAGCGTAGGGGGAGGTAGCGGGGGTAATGAGCAGTTCTTC,CASSVGGGSGGNEQFF
once,15,-,TRBV4-2,TRBJ2-5,TGTGCCAGCAGCCAAGTCACTACCCGAGGAGAGACCCAGTACTTC,CASSQVTTRGETQYF
-,15,-,TRBV25-1,TRBJ2-7,TGTGCCAGCAGTGACCGCGACACTACAGGGCACGAGCAGTACTTC,CASSDRDTTGHEQYF
once,16,TRBD1,TRBV10-3,TRBJ1-4,TGTGCCACCTCCGGGACAGGGGGTGGACGGTATGAAAAACTGTTTTTT,CATSGTGGGRYEKLFF
-,14,-,TRBV18,TRBJ1-5,TGTGCCAGCTCACCTAGCCAGGCGGGCCAGCCCCAGCATTTT,CASSPSQAGQPQHF
-,16,-,TRBV5-1,TRBJ2-2,TGCGCCAGCAGCCCTCCGGGGGACCCCAACACCGGGGAGCTGTTTTTT,CASSPPGDPNTGELFF
-,13,TRBD2,TRBV28,TRBJ2-7,TGTGCCAGCATTAGCGGGGCTACCTACGAGCAGTACTTC,CASISGATYEQYF
once,16,-,TRBV12-5,TRBJ2-1,TGTGCTAGTGGTTTGGCCCTCTCAGGGACCTACAATGAGCAGTTCTTC,CASGLALSGTYNEQFF
-,12,TRBD1,TRBV29-1,TRBJ1-2,TGCAGCGTTGCCGACAGGGACTATGGCTACACCTTC,CSVADRDYGYTF
-,16,TRBD1,TRBV15,TRBJ2-3,TGTGCCACCAGCAGAGGCCGGGACAGGGGCACAGATACGCAGTATTTT,CATSRGRDRGTDTQYF
-,13,-,TRBV27,TRBJ1-2,TGTGCCAGCAGTTTATCGTGGCTAGGTGGCTACACCTTC,CASSLSWLGGYTF
-,16,-,TRBV27,TRBJ1-3,TGTGCCAGCAGTTTAAAGCCAGGGATCTCTGGAAACACCATATATTTT,CASSLKPGISGNTIYF
-,15,TRBD1,TRBV9,TRBJ1-1,TGTGCCAGCAGCGTACTAAGACAGGGAGACACTGAAGCTTTCTTT,CASSVLRQGDTEAFF
-,13,TRBD2,TRBV28,TRBJ2-7,TGTGCTAGCAGTTGGGGAGGGCCCTACGAGCAGTACTTC,CASSWGGPYEQYF
few,18,TRBD1,TRBV7-2,TRBJ1-5,TGTGCCAGCAGCTTAGGGGACAGGGGGCCCTGGGGCAATCAGCCCCAGCATTTT,CASSLGDRGPWGNQPQHF
-,16,-,TRBV28,TRBJ1-1,TGTGCCAGCAGTTTAGGATCCGGGGCGGGGGGCACTGAAGCTTTCTTT,CASSLGSGAGGTEAFF
-,15,TRBD2,TRBV7-3,TRBJ2-7,TGTGCCAGCAGCGCCTGGGCTAGCGGGAGTTACGAGCAGTACTTC,CASSAWASGSYEQYF
-,15,TRBD2,TRBV28,TRBJ2-1,TGTGCCAGCACCATGGGGACTAGCGGGAGTAGGGAGCAGTTCTTC,CASTMGTSGSREQFF
-,15,TRBD2,TRBV28,TRBJ2-7,TGTGCCAGCACCCGGGCTAGCGGAAGCTCCTACGAGCAGTACTTC,CASTRASGSSYEQYF
-,15,TRBD1,TRBV6-5,TRBJ2-2,TGTGCCAGCAGTTATAGGACAGGGTGGACCGGGGAGCTGTTTTTT,CASSYRTGWTGELFF
-,15,TRBD1,TRBV11-2,TRBJ1-2,TGTGCCAGCAGCTTTTCTGACAGGGGGACCTATGGCTACACCTTC,CASSFSDRGTYGYTF
-,14,TRBD1,TRBV4-3,TRBJ1-5,TGCGCCAGCAGCCAGGACAGGGATAATCAGCCCCAGCATTTT,CASSQDRDNQPQHF
-,15,TRBD1,TRBV7-8,TRBJ1-5,TGTGCCAGCAGCTTAGCCAGGGGGCAGTATCAGCCCCAGCATTTT,CASSLARGQYQPQHF
-,13,-,TRBV7-6,TRBJ2-4,TGTGCCAGCACTCCTTCAGGGGAAAACATTCAGTACTTC,CASTPSGENIQYF